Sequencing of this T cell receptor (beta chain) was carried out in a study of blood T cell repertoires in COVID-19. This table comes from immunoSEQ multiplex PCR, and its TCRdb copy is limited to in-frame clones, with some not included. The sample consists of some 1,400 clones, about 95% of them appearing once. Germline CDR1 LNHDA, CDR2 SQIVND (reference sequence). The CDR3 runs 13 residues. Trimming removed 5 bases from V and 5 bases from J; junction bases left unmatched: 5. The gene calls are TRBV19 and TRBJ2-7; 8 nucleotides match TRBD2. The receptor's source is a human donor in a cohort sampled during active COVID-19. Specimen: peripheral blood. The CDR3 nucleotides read TGTGCCAGTAGTGTTAGCGGGATCAACGAGCAGTACTTC. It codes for CASSVSGINEQYF.